This T cell receptor (beta chain) was retrieved from a study of human T cells and chemical hapten exposure (dated by TCRdb to about 2021). Context from the whole study: Libraries were pooled for sequencing, and per-sample TCR yields varied mainly because of small differences in library volumes within the pool. In alopecia patients, the study followed how the peripheral blood TCR repertoire changed in vivo over primary and secondary sensitization to diphenylcyclopropenone (DPC), a hapten. For every blood RNA sample, sequencing covered both the TCR alpha and TCR beta chains.

General study outcomes and caveats: Repeated subsampling changed both the strength of the expansion versus patch-test correlation and the threshold at which that correlation became significant. DPC sensitization did not change the number of TCRs with a frequency above 1 in 1000, and there was no evidence of changes in global repertoire structure.

Total RNA was extracted from unfractionated whole blood that had been collected in Tempus Blood RNA tubes. As TCR sequencing controls, roughly five healthy volunteers were used, with blood taken at day 0, 2 weeks and 6 weeks. From the cysteine up to the phenylalanine, the CDR3 has a length of 11 residues. Of the read, only the CDR3 DNA is kept; its 33 bases are in frame from base 1. Sequences MGHDK (CDR1) and SYGVNS (CDR2) are obtained from the germline V gene. This clonotype was counted a few times. The antigen it recognizes is unknown. The germline gene is not matched at one end of the junction; a read error may be the cause. Library method: 5' RACE. Sequencing instrument: Illumina MiSeq. Library preparation attached unique molecular identifiers to individual cDNA molecules for quantitative, reproducible TCR counting. For the original study's pipeline: Samples had a median of about 96,000 TCRs, with a range from about 20,000 to 690,600. V, J and CDR3 annotation of the TCR reads was carried out using the Decombinator software suite. For the PS versus PT1 abundance plots, all samples were subsampled to the same number of TCRs (28,000). TCRs were defined as expanded if absent before sensitization and observed at least eight times at the 2-week time point. TCRdb ran its own pipeline on the public reads, namely fastp trimming at Q25 and MiXCR clone calling, and kept in-frame beta chains. Rows matching on CDR3 protein sequence are summarized as one entry with the most common DNA and genes. The V and J calls were determined by TCRdb, not by the authors. The sample contains under 150,000 distinct CDR3 sequences, approximately 20% of them found a single time. Together, the top ten hold approximately 2.8% of the sample.

This chain is built from TRBV25-1 and TRBJ2-5, with 8 central nucleotides matching TRBD2. This receptor was identified in a human donor in good health. The DNA is as follows: TGTGCCAGCAGTGAGAGCGGGAGCTCTTTTTTC. This sequence encodes CASSESGSSFF. Full variable domain (CDR3 extended with the reference TRBV25-1 and TRBJ2-5 proteins): EADIYQTPRYLVIGTGKKITLECSQTMGHDKMYWYQQDPGMELHLIHYSYGVNSTEKGDLSSESTVSRIRTEHFPLTLESARPSHTSQYLCASSESGSSFFGPGTRLLVL.